Listed below are T cell receptor beta chains from one sample, sequenced in a study of blood T cell repertoires in COVID-19. Method: immunoSEQ multiplex PCR; TCRdb's copy keeps in-frame clones and lacks some. The profile shows 250,000 to 350,000 clones, 88% of them singletons. Specimen: peripheral blood. All receptors derive from a woman in her forties or fifties with active or convalescent COVID-19. Both conserved end residues are part of each CDR3.

j_call v_call cdr3_aa
TRBJ1-3 TRBV7-2 CASSLAGASGNTIYF
TRBJ2-7 TRBV11-1 CASSLARDSWDEQYF
TRBJ1-1 TRBV4-3 CASSSRDTMNTEAFF
TRBJ2-7 TRBV15 CATSRGAGNYEQYF
TRBJ2-7 TRBV6-5 CASSYSAGTGGYEQYF
TRBJ2-7 TRBV10-3 CAISSTTGGSYEQYF
TRBJ1-4 TRBV3-1/TRBV3-2 CASSQERLTNEKLFF
TRBJ2-3 TRBV6-2/TRBV6-3 CASSFRASGDGGTDTQYF
TRBJ2-3 TRBV5-4 CASSLKTSGGATDTQYF
TRBJ2-7 TRBV7-2 CASSLSGATSYEQYF
TRBJ1-2 TRBV6-5 CASSLQGFDYGYTF
TRBJ1-2 TRBV28 CASSLGPGRNYGYTF
TRBJ1-5 TRBV6-5 CASIWEAGMWPQHF
TRBJ2-2 TRBV28 CASSLSPGQGSGELFF
TRBJ2-7 TRBV29-1 CSVRRAPSSGQYF
TRBJ1-5 TRBV19 CASSIGGTGVGPQHF
TRBJ2-5 TRBV11-1 CASSPRLAGVRETQYF
TRBJ1-4 TRBV18 CASSPQGNANEKLFF
TRBJ1-5 TRBV12-3/TRBV12-4 CASSLGGKEPQHF
TRBJ2-7 TRBV7-9 CASSAQLSSYEQYF